The subject of this entry is one TCR beta chain. This sample was taken from a study of cytomegalovirus exposure and HLA in healthy donors. Sequencing was performed with immunoSEQ multiplex PCR; in TCRdb, only in-frame clones are kept and a portion is missing. The sample contains under 400,000 clones, approximately 88% of which appear only once. Looked up from germline, CDR1 is MNHEY and CDR2 is SMNVEV (reference sequence). The CDR3 runs to 14 residues. V was pared by 2 bases and J by 6 bases, with 3 bases of the junction left unmatched. The material sequenced was PBMCs. V is TRBV27 and J is TRBJ2-3; 9 nucleotides line up with TRBD2. The source of this sequence is a man aged 30 to 45 in good health and CMV-seronegative. CDR3 sequence: CASSLAGGHDTQYF. The CDR3, as DNA: TGTGCCAGCAGTTTAGCGGGGGGGCATGATACGCAGTATTTT.